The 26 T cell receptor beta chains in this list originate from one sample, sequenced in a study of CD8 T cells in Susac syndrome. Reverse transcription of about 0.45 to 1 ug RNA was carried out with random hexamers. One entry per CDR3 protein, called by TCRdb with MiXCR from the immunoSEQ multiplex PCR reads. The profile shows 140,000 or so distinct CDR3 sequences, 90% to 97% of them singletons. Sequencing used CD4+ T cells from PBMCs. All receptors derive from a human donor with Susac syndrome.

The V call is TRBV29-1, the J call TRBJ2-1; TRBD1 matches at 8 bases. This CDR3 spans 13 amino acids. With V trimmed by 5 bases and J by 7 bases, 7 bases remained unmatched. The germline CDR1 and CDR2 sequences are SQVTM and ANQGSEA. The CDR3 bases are TGCAGCGTTCTTGGACAGGGTAGGAATGAGCAGTTCTTC. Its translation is CSVLGQGRNEQFF.

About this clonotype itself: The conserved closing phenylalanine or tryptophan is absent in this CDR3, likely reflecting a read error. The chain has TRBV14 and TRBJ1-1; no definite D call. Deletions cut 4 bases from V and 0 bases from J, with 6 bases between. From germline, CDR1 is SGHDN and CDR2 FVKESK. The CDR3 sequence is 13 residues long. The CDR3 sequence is CASSRQMNTEAFS. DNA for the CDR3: TGTGCCAGCAGCCGCCAGATGAACACTGAAGCTTTCTCT.

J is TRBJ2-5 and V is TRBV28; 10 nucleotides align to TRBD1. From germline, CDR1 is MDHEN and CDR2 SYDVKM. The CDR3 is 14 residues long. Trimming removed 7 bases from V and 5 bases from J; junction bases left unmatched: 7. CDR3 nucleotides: TGTGCCAGCACCTGGGGACAGGGGATTGAGACCCAGTACTTC. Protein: CASTWGQGIETQYF.

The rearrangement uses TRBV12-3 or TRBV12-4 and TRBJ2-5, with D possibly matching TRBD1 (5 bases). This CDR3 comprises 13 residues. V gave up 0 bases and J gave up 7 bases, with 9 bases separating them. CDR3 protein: CASSLARAGTQYF. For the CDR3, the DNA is TGTGCCAGCAGTTTAGCCAGGGCAGGGACCCAGTACTTC.

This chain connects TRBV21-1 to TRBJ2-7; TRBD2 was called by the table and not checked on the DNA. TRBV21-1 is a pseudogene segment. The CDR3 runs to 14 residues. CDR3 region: CASTPEGDSYEQYF. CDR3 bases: TGTGCCAGCACCCCGGAGGGGGACTCCTACGAGCAGTACTTC.

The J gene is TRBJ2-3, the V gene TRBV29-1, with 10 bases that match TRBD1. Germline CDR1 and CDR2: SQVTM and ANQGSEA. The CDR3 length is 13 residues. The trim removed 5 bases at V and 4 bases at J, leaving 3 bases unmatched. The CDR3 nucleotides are TGCAGCGTTCGACAGGGGGCCGCAGATACGCAGTATTTT. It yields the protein CSVRQGAADTQYF.

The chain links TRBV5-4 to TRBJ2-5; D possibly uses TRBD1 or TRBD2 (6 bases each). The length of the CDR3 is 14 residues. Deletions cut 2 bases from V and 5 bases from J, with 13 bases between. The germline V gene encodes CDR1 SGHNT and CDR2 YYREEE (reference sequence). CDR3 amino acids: CASSLGGRGETQYF. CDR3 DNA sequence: TGTGCCAGCAGCTTAGGGGGTCGGGGGGAGACCCAGTACTTC. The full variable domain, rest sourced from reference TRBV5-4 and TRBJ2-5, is ETGVTQSPTHLIKTRGQQVTLRCSSQSGHNTVSWYQQALGQGPQFIFQYYREEENGRGNFPPRFSGLQFPNYSSELNVNALELDDSALYLCASSLGGRGETQYFGPGTRLLVL.

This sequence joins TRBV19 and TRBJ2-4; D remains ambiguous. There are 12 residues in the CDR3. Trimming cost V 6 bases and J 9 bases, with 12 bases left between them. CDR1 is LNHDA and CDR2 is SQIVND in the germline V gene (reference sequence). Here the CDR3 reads CASSQQSRIQYF. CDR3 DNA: TGTGCCAGTAGCCAACAATCGCGCATTCAGTACTTC.

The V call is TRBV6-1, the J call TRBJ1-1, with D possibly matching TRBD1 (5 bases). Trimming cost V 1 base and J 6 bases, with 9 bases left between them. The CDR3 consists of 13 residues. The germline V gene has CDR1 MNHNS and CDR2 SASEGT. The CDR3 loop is CASSEGGAAEAFF. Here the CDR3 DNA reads TGTGCCAGCAGTGAAGGTGGGGCAGCTGAAGCTTTCTTT.

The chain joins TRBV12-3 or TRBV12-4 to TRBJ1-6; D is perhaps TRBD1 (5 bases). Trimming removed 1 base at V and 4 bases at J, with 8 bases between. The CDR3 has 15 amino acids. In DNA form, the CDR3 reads TGTGCCAGCAGTTTAGGGGGGGTTTATAATTCACCCCTCCACTTT. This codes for CASSLGGVYNSPLHF.

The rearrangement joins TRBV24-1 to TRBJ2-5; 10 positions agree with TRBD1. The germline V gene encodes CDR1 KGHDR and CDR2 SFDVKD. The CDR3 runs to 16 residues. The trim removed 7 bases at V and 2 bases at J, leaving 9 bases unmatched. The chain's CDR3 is CATSPGTGEEQETQYF. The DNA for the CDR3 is TGTGCCACCAGCCCCGGGACAGGGGAAGAACAAGAGACCCAGTACTTC.

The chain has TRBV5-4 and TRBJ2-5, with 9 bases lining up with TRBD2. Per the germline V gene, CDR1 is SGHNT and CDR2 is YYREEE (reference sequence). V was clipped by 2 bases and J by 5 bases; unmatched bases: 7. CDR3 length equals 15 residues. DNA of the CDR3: TGTGCCAGCAGCTTTGCGGGGGGGCCTCGGGAGACCCAGTACTTC. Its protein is CASSFAGGPRETQYF.

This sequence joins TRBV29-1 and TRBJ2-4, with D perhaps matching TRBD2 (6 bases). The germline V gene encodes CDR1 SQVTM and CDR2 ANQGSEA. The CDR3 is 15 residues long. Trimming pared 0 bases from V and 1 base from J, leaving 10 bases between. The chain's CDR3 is CSVEEAEGAKNIQYF. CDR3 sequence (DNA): TGCAGCGTTGAAGAGGCGGAGGGGGCCAAAAACATTCAGTACTTC.

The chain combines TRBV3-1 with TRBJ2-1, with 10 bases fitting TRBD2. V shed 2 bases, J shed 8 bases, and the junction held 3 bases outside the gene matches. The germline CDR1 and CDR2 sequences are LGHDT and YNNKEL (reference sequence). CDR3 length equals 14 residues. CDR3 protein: CASSQLAGADEQFF. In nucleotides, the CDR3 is TGTGCCAGCAGCCAACTAGCGGGAGCGGATGAGCAGTTCTTC.

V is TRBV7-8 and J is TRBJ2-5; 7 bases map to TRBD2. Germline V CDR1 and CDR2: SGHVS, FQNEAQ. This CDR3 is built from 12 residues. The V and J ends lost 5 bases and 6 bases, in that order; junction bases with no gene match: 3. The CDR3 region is CASSAGVKTQYF. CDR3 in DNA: TGTGCCAGCAGCGCGGGGGTTAAGACCCAGTACTTC.

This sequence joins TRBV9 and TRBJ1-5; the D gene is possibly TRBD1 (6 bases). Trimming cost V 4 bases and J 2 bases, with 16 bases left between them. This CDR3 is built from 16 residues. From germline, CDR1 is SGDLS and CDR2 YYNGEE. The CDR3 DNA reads TGTGCCAGCAGCCCGACGGCGGGGGGCGGCAATCAGCCCCAGCATTTT. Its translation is CASSPTAGGGNQPQHF.

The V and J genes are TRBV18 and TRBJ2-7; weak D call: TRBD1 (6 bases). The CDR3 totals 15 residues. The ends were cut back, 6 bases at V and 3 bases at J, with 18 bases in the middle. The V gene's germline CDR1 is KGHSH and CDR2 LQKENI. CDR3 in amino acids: CASSREDLGGYEQYF. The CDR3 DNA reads TGTGCCAGCTCTCGCGAAGACTTAGGGGGCTACGAGCAGTACTTC.

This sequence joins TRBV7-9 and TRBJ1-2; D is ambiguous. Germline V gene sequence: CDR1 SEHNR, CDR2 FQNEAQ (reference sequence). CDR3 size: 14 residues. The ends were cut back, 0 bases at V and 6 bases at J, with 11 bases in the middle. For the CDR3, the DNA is TGTGCCAGCAGCTTAGCGAGCGATGGCGATGGCTACACCTTC. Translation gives CASSLASDGDGYTF. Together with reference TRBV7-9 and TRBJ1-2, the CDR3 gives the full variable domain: DTGVSQNPRHKITKRGQNVTFRCDPISEHNRLYWYRQTLGQGPEFLTYFQNEAQLEKSRLLSDRFSAERPKGSFSTLEIQRTEQGDSAMYLCASSLASDGDGYTFGSGTRLTVV.

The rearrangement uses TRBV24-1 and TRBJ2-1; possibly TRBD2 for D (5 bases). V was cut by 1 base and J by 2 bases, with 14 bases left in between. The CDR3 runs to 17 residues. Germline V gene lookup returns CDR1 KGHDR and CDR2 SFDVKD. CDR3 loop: CATSDFRRTATYNEQFF. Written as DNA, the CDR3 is TGTGCCACCAGTGATTTTAGGAGGACCGCCACCTACAATGAGCAGTTCTTC.

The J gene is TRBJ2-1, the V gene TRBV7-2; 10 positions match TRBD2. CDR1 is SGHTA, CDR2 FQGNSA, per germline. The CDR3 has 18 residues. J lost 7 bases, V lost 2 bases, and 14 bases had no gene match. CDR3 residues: CASSLRGASGSLTNEQFF. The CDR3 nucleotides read TGTGCCAGCAGCTTACGGGGGGCTAGCGGGAGTCTGACGAATGAGCAGTTCTTC.

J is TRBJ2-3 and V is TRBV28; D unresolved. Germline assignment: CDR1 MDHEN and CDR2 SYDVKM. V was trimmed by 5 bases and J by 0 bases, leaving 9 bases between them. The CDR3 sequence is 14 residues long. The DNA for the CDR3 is TGTGCCAGCAGTCCGCCCGGTAGCACAGATACGCAGTATTTT. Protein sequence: CASSPPGSTDTQYF.

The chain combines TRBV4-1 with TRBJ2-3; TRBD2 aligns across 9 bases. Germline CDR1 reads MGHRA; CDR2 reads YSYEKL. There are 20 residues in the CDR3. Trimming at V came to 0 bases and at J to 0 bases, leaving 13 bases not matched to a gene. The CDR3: CASSQDRVLTSGASTDTQYF. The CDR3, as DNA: TGCGCCAGCAGCCAAGATCGCGTATTGACTAGCGGTGCTAGCACAGATACGCAGTATTTT.

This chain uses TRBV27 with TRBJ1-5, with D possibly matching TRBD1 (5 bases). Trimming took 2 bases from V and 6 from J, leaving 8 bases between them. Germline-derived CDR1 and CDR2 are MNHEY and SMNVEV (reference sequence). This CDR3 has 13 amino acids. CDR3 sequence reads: CASSLTGGQPQHF. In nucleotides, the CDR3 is TGTGCCAGCAGTTTAACCGGGGGTCAGCCCCAGCATTTT.

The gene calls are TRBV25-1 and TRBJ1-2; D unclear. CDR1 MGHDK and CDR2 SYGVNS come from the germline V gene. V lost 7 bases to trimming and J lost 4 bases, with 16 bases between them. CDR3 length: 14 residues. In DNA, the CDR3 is TGTGCCAGCACCAGTAATTGGAACCCCTATGGCTACACCTTC. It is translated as CASTSNWNPYGYTF.

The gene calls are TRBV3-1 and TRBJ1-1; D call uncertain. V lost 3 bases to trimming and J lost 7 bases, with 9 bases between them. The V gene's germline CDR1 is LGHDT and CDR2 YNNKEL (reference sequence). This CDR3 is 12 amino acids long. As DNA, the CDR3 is TGTGCCAGCAGCCACCACCCGGGTGAAGCTTTCTTT. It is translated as CASSHHPGEAFF.

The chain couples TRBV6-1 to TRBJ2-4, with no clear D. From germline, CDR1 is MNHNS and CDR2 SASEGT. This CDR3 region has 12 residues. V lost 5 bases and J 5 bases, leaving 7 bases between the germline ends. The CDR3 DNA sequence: TGTGCCAGCAGTCTGACCCAAAACATTCAGTACTTC. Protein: CASSLTQNIQYF.